Presented here are 3 T cell receptor beta chains from one specimen sequenced in a study of shared clonotypes between healthy human individuals (dated by TCRdb to the early 2020s). The receptor library was made with the immunoSEQ multiplex PCR assay. TCRdb took this table from immuneACCESS and kept in-frame rearrangements with V and J called. Such tables lack part of the clones; where checked against another copy, unresolved V genes explain under half of the gap, and the rest is unexplained. Counted in this sample were 2 million to 3 million clones; approximately 94% of them appeared once. Jointly, the top ten make up roughly 0.39% of the sample. The sample was naive CD4+ T cells from PBMCs. The sample's cell subset or site label, decoded: CD45RA+ positively selected. Receptor source: a man aged 18 to 35 in good health. Some clones in this sample may be carry-over from other donors' samples.

Turning to this clone: The sample carries other DNA sequences with the same CDR3. CDR3 region: CASSIAGGYEQYF. DNA for the CDR3: TGTGCCAGCAGTATAGCGGGAGGCTACGAGCAGTACTTC. The chain uses TRBV6-6 and TRBJ2-7; TRBD2 aligns across 10 bases. V lost 5 bases, J lost 3 bases, and 1 base stayed unmatched. The CDR3 is 13 residues long. Germline CDR1 and CDR2: MNHNY and SVGAGI (reference sequence).

CDR3 nucleotides: TGCGCCAGCAGCCCCGGGACAGGGGCTAGCGGGCCCCCATACGAGCAGTACTTC. It is translated as CASSPGTGASGPPYEQYF. The chain couples TRBV4-1 to TRBJ2-5, with 10 nucleotides matching TRBD1. The assigned J gene may be wrong: the sequence end matches TRBJ2-7 better. CDR3 length equals 18 residues. Germline loops: CDR1 MGHRA, CDR2 YSYEKL.

V gene TRBV27 combines with J gene TRBJ1-2, with D maybe TRBD1 (6 bases). The V and J ends lost 6 bases and 3 bases respectively, with 14 bases between them. The CDR3 spans 14 residues. The germline V gene has CDR1 MNHEY and CDR2 SMNVEV (reference sequence). CDR3 DNA sequence: TGTGCCAGCAGAGATCAAGGACAGCACTATGGCTACACCTTC. This gives the protein CASRDQGQHYGYTF.